This TCR beta chain was captured in a study of T cells in tuberculosis. Across the whole study: In South Africa, adults with active tuberculosis were compared with IGRA-negative and latently infected IGRA-positive adolescents. PBMC were archived before or within 7 days of starting treatment.

TCRdb's table, derived via immunoSEQ multiplex PCR, lists solely in-frame clones and lacks some. In the table there are fewer than 40,000 clones, about 82% of which are singletons. Comment on this clone: Its antigen is not known.

This sample's time point: new active TB diagnosis, blood taken before or within 7 days of starting treatment. Regarding the study as a whole: Using the GMM-specific repertoire gave 87% accuracy versus about 70% with motifs. Active tuberculosis cases were adults; controls were adolescents.

The sequence was collected from an adult with tuberculosis. This material consisted of PBMCs, taken at tuberculosis diagnosis.

CDR3 nucleotides: TGTGCCAGCAGTTACCGGACCGGGCGGGAAAATCAGCCCCAGCATTTT. Its translation: CASSYRTGRENQPQHF. The J gene is TRBJ1-5, the V gene TRBV6-5, with no clear D. This CDR3 region has 16 residues. In germline, CDR1 is MNHEY, CDR2 SVGAGI. V was shortened by 2 bases and J by 4 bases, with 15 bases between the two germline ends.